This TCR beta chain came from a study of CD8+ T cells in alopecia areata. Study at large: Dosing with tofacitinib proceeded for 6 to 18 months, followed by 6 months off drug. Notes on the study in general: In lesional scalp, particularly from alopecia totalis/universalis, clonality was higher than in normal scalp.

Only a few counts were recorded for this clone. The antigen is not known. Compared with germline, one end of the junction differs, possibly owing to a read error. Following extraction, RNA underwent reverse transcription to cDNA, which served as the sequencing template. Only in-frame clones appear in the TCRdb table, and some are missing; sequencing was by immunoSEQ multiplex PCR. The table shows 220,000 or so clones, with 50% to 60% occurring only once. Peripheral blood and lesional scalp punch biopsies came from alopecia areata patients. This material consisted of CD4+ T cells sorted from blood, taken at week 0. The clonotype originates from a human donor with alopecia areata.

The CDR3 DNA is TGTGCCAGCAGTGCCTCGGGGGTTGGGTTTTACAGTGAGCAGTTCTTC. Amino acid sequence: CASSASGVGFYSEQFF. The gene calls are TRBV9 and TRBJ2-1, with D possibly matching TRBD2 (6 bases). CDR3 length equals 16 residues. Germline V gene lookup returns CDR1 SGDLS and CDR2 YYNGEE. The whole variable domain, filled in from reference TRBV9 and TRBJ2-1, reads DSGVTQTPKHLITATGQRVTLRCSPRSGDLSVYWYQQSLDQGLQFLIQYYNGEERAKGNILERFSAQQFPDLHSELNLSSLELGDSALYFCASSASGVGFYSEQFFGPGTRLTVL.